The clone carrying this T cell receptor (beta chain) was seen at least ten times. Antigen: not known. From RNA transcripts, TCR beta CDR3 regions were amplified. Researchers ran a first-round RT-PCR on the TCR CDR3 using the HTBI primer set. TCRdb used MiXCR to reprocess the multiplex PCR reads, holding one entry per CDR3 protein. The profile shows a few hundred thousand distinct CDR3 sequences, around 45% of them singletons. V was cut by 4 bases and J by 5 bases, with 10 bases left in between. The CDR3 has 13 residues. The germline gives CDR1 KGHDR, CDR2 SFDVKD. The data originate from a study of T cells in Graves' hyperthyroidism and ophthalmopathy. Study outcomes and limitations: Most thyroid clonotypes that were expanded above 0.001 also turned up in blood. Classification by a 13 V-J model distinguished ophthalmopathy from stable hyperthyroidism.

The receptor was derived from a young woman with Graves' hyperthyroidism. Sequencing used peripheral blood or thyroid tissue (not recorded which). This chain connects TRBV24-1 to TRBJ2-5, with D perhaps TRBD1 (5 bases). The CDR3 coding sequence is TGTGCCACCAGTGAACCAGACAGTGAGACCCAGTACTTC. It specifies CATSEPDSETQYF.